Below are 10 T cell receptor beta chains sequenced from a single sample in a study of siplizumab effects on memory and regulatory T cells. Profiled with immunoSEQ multiplex PCR; TCRdb holds only in-frame clones, not every one. The sample holds just over 60,000 clones, around 80% seen once. Sequencing was performed on memory CD4+ T cells sorted from blood. All receptors derive from a human donor in good health.

This clone was detected once. V usage is TRBV12-5 and J usage is TRBJ1-4; D uncertain. The germline V gene encodes CDR1 LGHNT and CDR2 FRNRAP. There are 14 residues in the CDR3. V gave up 3 bases and J gave up 3 bases, with 8 bases separating them. The CDR3 loop is CASGLSGSNEKLFF. In DNA, the CDR3 is TGTGCTAGTGGTTTATCGGGTTCTAATGAAAAACTGTTTTTT.

The chain couples TRBV29-1 to TRBJ1-2, with no clear D. CDR1 is SQVTM and CDR2 is ANQGSEA in the germline V gene. The CDR3 is made up of 12 amino acids. V lost 4 bases, J lost 2 bases, and 8 bases lay in between. CDR3 sequence reads: CSVGSGNYGYTF. Here the CDR3 DNA reads TGCAGCGTTGGTTCAGGCAACTATGGCTACACCTTC.

This clone was detected a few times. The V gene is TRBV7-9, the J gene TRBJ1-2; weak D call: TRBD1 (5 bases). CDR1 is SEHNR and CDR2 is FQNEAQ in the germline V gene (reference sequence). The CDR3 has 12 amino acids. The V and J ends lost 7 bases and 6 bases respectively, with 12 bases between them. The CDR3 spells CASTMTVDGYTF. The CDR3 nucleotides read TGTGCCAGCACCATGACAGTCGATGGCTACACCTTC.

This clone turned up a few times. V is TRBV30 and J is TRBJ1-4; TRBD1 matches at 7 bases. Trimming took 3 bases from V and 6 from J; bases not matched to a gene: 7. The CDR3 has 14 amino acids. Germline V gene lookup returns CDR1 GTSNPN and CDR2 SVGIG (reference sequence). Written as DNA, the CDR3 is TGTGCCTGGAGAAGGGGAGGGGGCTATGAAAAACTGTTTTTT. It is translated as CAWRRGGGYEKLFF.

The V gene is TRBV28, the J gene TRBJ2-3, with D maybe TRBD1 (6 bases). Trimming shortened V by 7 bases and J by 2 bases, and 16 bases separated the two germline ends. CDR1 is MDHEN, CDR2 SYDVKM, per germline. This CDR3 region has 15 residues. CDR3 in DNA: TGTGCCAGCACCCTAGACAGGACCCACACAGATACGCAGTATTTT. Its translation is CASTLDRTHTDTQYF.

CDR3 DNA sequence: TGTGCCAGCAGTTACTCGAACGGACGGACTTACTTC. Its protein product is CASSYSNGRTYF. The genes are TRBV6-5 and TRBJ2-7, with TRBD2 as a possible D gene (5 bases). Trimming took off 0 bases at V and 13 bases at J, with 13 bases between the two ends. The CDR3 is made up of 12 amino acids. The germline V gene encodes CDR1 MNHEY and CDR2 SVGAGI.

In its sample, this clone was seen a few times. This chain connects TRBV10-3 to TRBJ2-3; D possibly corresponds to TRBD2 (5 bases). Germline CDR1 reads ENHRY; CDR2 reads SYGVKD. The CDR3 totals 17 residues. V was trimmed by 5 bases and J by 6 bases, leaving 24 bases between them. Here the CDR3 reads CAISNGLRLWGEDTQYF. The CDR3 DNA reads as TGTGCCATCAGTAACGGACTGAGGTTGTGGGGTGAGGATACGCAGTATTTT.

The chain uses TRBV10-3 and TRBJ1-1; D not resolved. CDR3 length equals 13 residues. V was shortened by 10 bases and J by 7 bases, with 19 bases between the two germline ends. Germline CDR1 and CDR2: ENHRY and SYGVKD. CDR3 in amino acids: CANKPSELGEAFF. As DNA, the CDR3 is TGTGCCAACAAACCGTCGGAGTTGGGTGAAGCTTTCTTT.

The table lists this clone with a few counts. V gene TRBV5-1 combines with J gene TRBJ2-2; D gene ambiguous. V lost 0 bases, J lost 3 bases, and 6 bases lay in between. Germline V gene sequence: CDR1 SGHRS, CDR2 YFSETQ. The length of the CDR3 is 14 residues. CDR3 coding DNA: TGCGCCAGCAGCTTGGTGGAGTACACCGGGGAGCTGTTTTTT. Its translation is CASSLVEYTGELFF. Full variable domain (rest looked up from reference TRBV5-1 and TRBJ2-2): KAGVTQTPRYLIKTRGQQVTLSCSPISGHRSVSWYQQTPGQGLQFLFEYFSETQRNKGNFPGRFSGRQFSNSRSEMNVSTLELGDSALYLCASSLVEYTGELFFGEGSRLTVL.

V gene TRBV29-1 combines with J gene TRBJ1-2; TRBD1 might be the D (5 bases). The V gene lost 7 bases and the J gene lost 8 bases, with 14 bases spanning the gap. The CDR3 runs to 11 residues. CDR1 SQVTM and CDR2 ANQGSEA come from the germline V gene. CDR3 DNA: TGCAGCGGCCAGGGAGTGGGAGGCTACACCTTC. Translated: CSGQGVGGYTF. Looking up the rest from reference TRBV29-1 and TRBJ1-2 gives the full variable domain: SAVISQKPSRDICQRGTSLTIQCQVDSQVTMMFWYRQQPGQSLTLIATANQGSEATYESGFVIDKFPISRPNLTFSTLTVSNMSPEDSSIYLCSGQGVGGYTFGSGTRLTVV.